This T cell receptor (beta chain) was documented in a study of T cells in Graves' hyperthyroidism and ophthalmopathy. Findings and caveats of the study: Most expanded thyroid clonotypes above 0.001 recurred in blood. Model predictions of ophthalmopathy came a median approximately 6 months before onset.

There are many counts of this clonotype. Its antigen is not identified. TCR beta CDR3 sequences were amplified from RNA transcripts. First-round RT-PCR targeting the TCR CDR3 was performed with the HTBI primer set. TCRdb analysed the multiplex PCR reads with MiXCR anew, one entry per CDR3 protein. The data show roughly 160,000 distinct CDR3 sequences, just under 9.5% seen once. Diagnosis rested on symptoms, serum thyroxine and TRAb, thyroid ultrasound, and orbital computed tomography. Sequencing input: blood. The clonotype comes from a woman younger than 35 with Graves' hyperthyroidism that later progressed to Graves' ophthalmopathy.

Here the CDR3 DNA reads TGTGCCAGCAGCTTAGACAGGGGGCACTATGGCTACACCTTC. Protein: CASSLDRGHYGYTF. V usage is TRBV7-2 and J usage is TRBJ1-2, with 9 bases fitting TRBD1. V was pared by 1 base and J by 3 bases, with 0 bases of the junction left unmatched. The germline gives CDR1 SGHTA, CDR2 FQGNSA. This CDR3 spans 14 amino acids.